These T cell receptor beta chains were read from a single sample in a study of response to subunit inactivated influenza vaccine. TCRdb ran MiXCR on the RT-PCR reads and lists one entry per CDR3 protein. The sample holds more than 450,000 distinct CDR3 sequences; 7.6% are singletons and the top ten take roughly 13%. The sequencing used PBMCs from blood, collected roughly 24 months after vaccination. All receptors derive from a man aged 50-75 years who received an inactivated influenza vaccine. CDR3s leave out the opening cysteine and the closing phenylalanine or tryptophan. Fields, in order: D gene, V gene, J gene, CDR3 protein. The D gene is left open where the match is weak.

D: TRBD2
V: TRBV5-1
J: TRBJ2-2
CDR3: ASSGGLAGPNTGELF

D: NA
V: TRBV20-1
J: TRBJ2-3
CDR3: SAGRRGVTDTQY

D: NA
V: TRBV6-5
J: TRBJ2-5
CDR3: ASSYYGAETQY

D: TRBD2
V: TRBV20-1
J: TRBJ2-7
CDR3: SARGTRKYEQY

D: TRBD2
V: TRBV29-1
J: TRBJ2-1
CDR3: SVASLGLAEYNEQF

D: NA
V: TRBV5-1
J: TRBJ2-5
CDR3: ASSLERGTQY

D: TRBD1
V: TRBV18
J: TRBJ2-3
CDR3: ASSPQGANGDTQY

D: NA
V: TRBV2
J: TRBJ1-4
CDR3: ASWREKLF

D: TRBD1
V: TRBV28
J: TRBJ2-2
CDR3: ASSPSGQGNTGELF

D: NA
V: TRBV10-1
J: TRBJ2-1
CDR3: ASSESKRVGIYNEQF

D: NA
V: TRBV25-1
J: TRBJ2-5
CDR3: ASSDFSETQY

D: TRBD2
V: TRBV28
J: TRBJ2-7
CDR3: ASRPSGGAIEQY

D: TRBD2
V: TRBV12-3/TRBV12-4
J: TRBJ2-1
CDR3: ASRIGTSRYNEQF

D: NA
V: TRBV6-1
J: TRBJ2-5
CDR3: ASSEAVYQETQY

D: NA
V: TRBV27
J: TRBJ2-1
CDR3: ASRPTRPGQTRTYNEEQF

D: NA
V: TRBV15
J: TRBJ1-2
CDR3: ATSRDRVGYGYT

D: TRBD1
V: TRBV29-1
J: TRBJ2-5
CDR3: SVGDSSQETQY

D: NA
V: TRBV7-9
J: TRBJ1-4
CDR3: ASSRALEKLF

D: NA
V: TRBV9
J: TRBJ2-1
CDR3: ASSVDQWEESYNEQF

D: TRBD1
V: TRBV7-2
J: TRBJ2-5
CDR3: ASSSPGQGVQETQY

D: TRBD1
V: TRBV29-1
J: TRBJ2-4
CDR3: SGSGTGGNIQY

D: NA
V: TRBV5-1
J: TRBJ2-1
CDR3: ASNLLDSSYNEQF

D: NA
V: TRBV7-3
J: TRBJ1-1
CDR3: ASSLKRKKAF

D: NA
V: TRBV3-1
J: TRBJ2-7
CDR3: ASSQVRVYEQY

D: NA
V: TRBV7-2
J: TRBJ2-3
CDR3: ASRLGLSTDTQY

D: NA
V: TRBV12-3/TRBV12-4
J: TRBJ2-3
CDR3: ASRPASTDTQY

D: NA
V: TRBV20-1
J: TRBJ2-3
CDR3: SARELGAGTDTQY

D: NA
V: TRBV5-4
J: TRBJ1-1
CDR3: ASSSRELTEAF

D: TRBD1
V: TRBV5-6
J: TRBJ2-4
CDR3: ASSFLRGQGLQRLLAKNIQY

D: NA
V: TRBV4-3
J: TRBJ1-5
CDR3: ASSQTRGSQPQH

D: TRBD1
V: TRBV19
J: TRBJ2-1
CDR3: ASSSPGQGRYNEQF